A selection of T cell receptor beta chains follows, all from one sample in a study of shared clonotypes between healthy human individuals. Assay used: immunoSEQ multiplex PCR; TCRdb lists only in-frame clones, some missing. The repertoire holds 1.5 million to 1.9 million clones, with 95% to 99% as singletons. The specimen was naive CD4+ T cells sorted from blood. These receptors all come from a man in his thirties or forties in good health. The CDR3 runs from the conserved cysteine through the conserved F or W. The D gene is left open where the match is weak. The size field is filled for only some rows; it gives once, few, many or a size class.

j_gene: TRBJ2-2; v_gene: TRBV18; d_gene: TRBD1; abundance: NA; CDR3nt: TGTGCCAGCTCACGGGACAGTCCCACCGGGGAGCTGTTTTTT; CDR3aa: CASSRDSPTGELFF
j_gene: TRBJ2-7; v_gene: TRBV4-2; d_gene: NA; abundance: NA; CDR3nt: TGTGCCAGCAGCCAAGATGCAGGGTGGACCTACGAGCAGTACTTC; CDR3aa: CASSQDAGWTYEQYF
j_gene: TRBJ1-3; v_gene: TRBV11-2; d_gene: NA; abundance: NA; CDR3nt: TGTGCCAGCCAACAGGGAGGTGGAAACACCATATATTTT; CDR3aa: CASQQGGGNTIYF
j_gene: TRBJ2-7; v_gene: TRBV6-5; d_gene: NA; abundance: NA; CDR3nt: TGTGCCAGCAGTTACACTGTAGCCTCACCGGAGCAGTACTTC; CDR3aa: CASSYTVASPEQYF
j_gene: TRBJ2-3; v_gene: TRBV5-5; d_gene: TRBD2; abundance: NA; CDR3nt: TGTGCCAGCAGCCCCTCAATTGCGGGAGGGCCTGAAGATACGCAGTATTTT; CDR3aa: CASSPSIAGGPEDTQYF
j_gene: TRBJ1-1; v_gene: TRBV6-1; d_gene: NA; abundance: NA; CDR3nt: TGTGCCAGCAGGCCCGGACTACGATTCCACACTGAAGCTTTCTTT; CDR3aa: CASRPGLRFHTEAFF
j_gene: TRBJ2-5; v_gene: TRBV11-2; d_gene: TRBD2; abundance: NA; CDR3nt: TGTGCCAGCAGCTTAGGAGGACTAGTCTTGACCCAGTACTTC; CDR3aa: CASSLGGLVLTQYF
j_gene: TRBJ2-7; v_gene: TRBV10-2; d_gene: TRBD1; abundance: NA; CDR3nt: TGCGCCAGCAGGGACAGGGCTGGGGAGCAGTACTTC; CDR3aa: CASRDRAGEQYF
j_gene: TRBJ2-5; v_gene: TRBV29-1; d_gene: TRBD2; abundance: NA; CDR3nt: TGCAGCGTTGTAGGCGGGAGGGCCGGAGAGACCCAGTACTTC; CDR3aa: CSVVGGRAGETQYF
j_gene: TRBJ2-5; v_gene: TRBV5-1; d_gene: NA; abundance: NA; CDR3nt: TGCGCCAGCAGCTTGGAAGGGGGTGGCGAGACCCAGTACTTC; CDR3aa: CASSLEGGGETQYF
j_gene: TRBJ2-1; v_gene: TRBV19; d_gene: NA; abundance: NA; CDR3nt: TGTGCCAGTAGTATTGGGCAGGGCAATGAGCAGTTCTTC; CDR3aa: CASSIGQGNEQFF
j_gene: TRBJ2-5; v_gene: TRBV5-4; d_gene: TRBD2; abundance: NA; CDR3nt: TGTGCCAGCAGCAAGACTAGCCTGTATGAGACCCAGTACTTC; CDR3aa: CASSKTSLYETQYF
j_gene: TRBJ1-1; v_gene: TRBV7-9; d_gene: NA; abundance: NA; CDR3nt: TGTGCCAGCAGCTTAGAGAGGGGTCAGAACACTGAAGCTTTCTTT; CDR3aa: CASSLERGQNTEAFF
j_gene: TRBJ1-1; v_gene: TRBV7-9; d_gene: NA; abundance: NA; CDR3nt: TGTGCCAGCAGCTCACAGGAAAACACTGAAGCTTTCTTT; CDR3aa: CASSSQENTEAFF
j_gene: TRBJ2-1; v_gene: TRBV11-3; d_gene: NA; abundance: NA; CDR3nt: TGTGCCAGCAGCTTAGGGGGGCCTTTCGATGAGCAGTTCTTC; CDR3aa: CASSLGGPFDEQFF
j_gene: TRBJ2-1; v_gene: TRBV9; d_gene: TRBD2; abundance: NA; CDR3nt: TGTGCCAGCAGCCGCTTAGCGGGAACGGGCTACAATGAGCAGTTCTTC; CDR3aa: CASSRLAGTGYNEQFF
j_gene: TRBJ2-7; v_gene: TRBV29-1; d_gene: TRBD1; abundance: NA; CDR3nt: TGCAGCGTTCGGGACAGGGGCTACGAGCAGTACTTC; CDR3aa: CSVRDRGYEQYF
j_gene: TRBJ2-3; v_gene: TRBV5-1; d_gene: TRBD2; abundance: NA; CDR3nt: TGCGCCAGCAGTATTGTAGCGGGAGTAGAAGATACGCAGTATTTT; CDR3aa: CASSIVAGVEDTQYF
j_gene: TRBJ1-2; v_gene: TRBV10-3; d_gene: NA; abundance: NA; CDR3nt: TGTGCCATCAGTCCCCCTCACAGCTCTAACTATGGCTACACCTTC; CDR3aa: CAISPPHSSNYGYTF
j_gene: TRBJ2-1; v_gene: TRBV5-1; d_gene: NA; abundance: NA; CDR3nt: TGCGCCAGCAGCTGGGGGGATCCCCCTACCAATGAGCAGTTCTTC; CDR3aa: CASSWGDPPTNEQFF
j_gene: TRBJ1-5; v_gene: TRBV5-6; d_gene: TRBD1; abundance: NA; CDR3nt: TGTGCCAGCAGCCTGGGACAGGGCGGTCAGCCCCAGCATTTT; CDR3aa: CASSLGQGGQPQHF
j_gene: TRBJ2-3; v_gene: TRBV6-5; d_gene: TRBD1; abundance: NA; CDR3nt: TGTGCCAGCTCCGGACCGGGACAGGGCACAGATACGCAGTATTTT; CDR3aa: CASSGPGQGTDTQYF
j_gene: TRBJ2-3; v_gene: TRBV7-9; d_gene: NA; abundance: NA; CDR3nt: TGTGCCAGCAGCTTCGGGACCCAGGACTCAGATACGCAGTATTTT; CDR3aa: CASSFGTQDSDTQYF
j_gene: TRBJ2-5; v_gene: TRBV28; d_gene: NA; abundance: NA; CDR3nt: TGTGCCAGCAGTAGGATTGTGGAGACCCAGTACTTC; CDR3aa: CASSRIVETQYF
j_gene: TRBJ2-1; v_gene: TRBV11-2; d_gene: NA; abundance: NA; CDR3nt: TGTGCCAGCAGCGCCATCACAGGGTACAATGAGCAGTTCTTC; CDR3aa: CASSAITGYNEQFF
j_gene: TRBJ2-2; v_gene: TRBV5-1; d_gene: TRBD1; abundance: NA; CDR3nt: TGCGCCAGCAGCCAGGGGGCGACAGCGACCGAGGAGCTGTTTTTT; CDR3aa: CASSQGATATEELFF
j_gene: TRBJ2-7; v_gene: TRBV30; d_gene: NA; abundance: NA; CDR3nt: TGTGCCTGGAGCTTAGGAGGGTTTTCCTACGAGCAGTACTTC; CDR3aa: CAWSLGGFSYEQYF
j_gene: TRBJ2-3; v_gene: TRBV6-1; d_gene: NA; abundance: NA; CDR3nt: TGTGCCATTGGACCCTGGGGGCCGCAGTATTTT; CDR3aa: CAIGPWGPQYF
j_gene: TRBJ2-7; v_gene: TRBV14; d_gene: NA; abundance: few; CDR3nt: TGTGCCAGCAGCCAGAGAATCGACTCCTACGAGCAGTACTTC; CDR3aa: CASSQRIDSYEQYF
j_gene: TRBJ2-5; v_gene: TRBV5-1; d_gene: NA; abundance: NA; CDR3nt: TGCGCCAGCAGCTGGGCTAGATCGGAGGAGACCCAGTACTTC; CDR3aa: CASSWARSEETQYF
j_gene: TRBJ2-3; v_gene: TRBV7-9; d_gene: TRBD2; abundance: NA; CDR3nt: TGTGCCAGCAGCTTTCCTCTTGGGCTAGCGGGTAGCACAGATACGCAGTATTTT; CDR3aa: CASSFPLGLAGSTDTQYF
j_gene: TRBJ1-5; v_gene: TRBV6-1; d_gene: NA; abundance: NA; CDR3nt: TGTGCCAGCAGTGACAGGGTTTCGTATCAGCCCCAGCATTTT; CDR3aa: CASSDRVSYQPQHF
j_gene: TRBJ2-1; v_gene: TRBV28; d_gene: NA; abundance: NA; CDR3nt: TGTGCCAGCCGGCAGGGTAGCTACAATGAGCAGTTCTTC; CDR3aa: CASRQGSYNEQFF
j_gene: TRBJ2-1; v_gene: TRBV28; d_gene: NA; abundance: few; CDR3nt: TGTGCCAGCAGTTTGGGCAATGAGCAGTTCTTC; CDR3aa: CASSLGNEQFF
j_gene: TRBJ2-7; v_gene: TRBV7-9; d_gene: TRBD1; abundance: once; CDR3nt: TGTGCCAGCAGCAACATCTTAACAGGACAGGGGATCCACGAGCAGTACTTC; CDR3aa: CASSNILTGQGIHEQYF
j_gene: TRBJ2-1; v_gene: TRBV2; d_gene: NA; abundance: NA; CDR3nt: TGTGCCAGCAGTGAGTTGGGCGATGAGCAGTTCTTC; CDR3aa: CASSELGDEQFF
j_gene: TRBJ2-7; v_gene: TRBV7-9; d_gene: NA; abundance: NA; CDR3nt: TGTGCCAGCAGCTTAGGTGGGTGGGGACCCCCGGACTACGAGCAGTACTTC; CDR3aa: CASSLGGWGPPDYEQYF
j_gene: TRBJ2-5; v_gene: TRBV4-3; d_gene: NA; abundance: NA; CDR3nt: TGCGCCAGCAGCCAAAGACAGTGGGAGACCCAGTACTTC; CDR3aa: CASSQRQWETQYF
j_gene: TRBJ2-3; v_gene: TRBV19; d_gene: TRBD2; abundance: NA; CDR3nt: TGTGCCAGTAGTACGGCTAGCGGGAGGGTCACAGATACGCAGTATTTT; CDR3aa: CASSTASGRVTDTQYF
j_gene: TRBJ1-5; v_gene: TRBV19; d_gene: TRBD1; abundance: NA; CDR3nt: TGTGCCAGTACAGGAGACAGGGGTTACCAGCCCCAGCATTTT; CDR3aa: CASTGDRGYQPQHF
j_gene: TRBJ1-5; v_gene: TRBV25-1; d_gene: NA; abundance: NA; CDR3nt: TGTGCCAGCAGTGATACGTCCCTAGTTGGTCAGCCCCAGCATTTT; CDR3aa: CASSDTSLVGQPQHF